These 5 T cell receptor beta chains were sequenced from one sample in a study of blood T cell repertoires in COVID-19. Clones were sequenced by immunoSEQ multiplex PCR, and TCRdb holds only the in-frame ones, with some missing. The top ten clones hold roughly 3.2% of a sample with around 64,000 clones, just over 85% of them seen once. The sequenced sample consisted of peripheral blood. Source of these receptors: a middle-aged man with active COVID-19.

The chain is built from TRBV27 and TRBJ2-7, with 9 positions matching TRBD1. With 5 bases clipped from V and 2 bases from J, the junction kept 10 bases outside the gene matches. CDR1 is MNHEY and CDR2 is SMNVEV in the germline V gene (reference sequence). This CDR3 has 16 amino acids. In DNA, the CDR3 is TGTGCCAGCAGTCGCGGGACAGGGCTAAAACCCTACGAGCAGTACTTC. Translation gives CASSRGTGLKPYEQYF.

The CDR3 coding sequence is TGTGCCAGCTCACTACAACAGGGGAACGGTGAGCAGTTCTTC. Translated: CASSLQQGNGEQFF. V usage is TRBV18 and J usage is TRBJ2-1; 7 bases map to TRBD1. V dropped 4 bases and J dropped 9; count of bases not matched to a gene: 9. The length of the CDR3 is 14 residues. Germline V gives CDR1 KGHSH, CDR2 LQKENI.

The chain uses TRBV24-1 and TRBJ1-2; D possibly corresponds to TRBD1 (6 bases). Trimming shortened V by 5 bases and J by 0 bases, and 9 bases separated the two germline ends. This CDR3 contains 14 residues. Germline V gene sequence: CDR1 KGHDR, CDR2 SFDVKD. CDR3 loop: CATSGTAANYGYTF. CDR3 nucleotide sequence: TGTGCCACCAGTGGGACAGCGGCTAACTATGGCTACACCTTC.

The genes are TRBV11-2 and TRBJ2-1; 9 positions match TRBD2. The ends lost 4 bases at V and 4 bases at J; junction bases unmatched: 8. The CDR3 extends over 16 amino acids. Germline V gene lookup returns CDR1 SGHAT and CDR2 FQNNGV. CDR3 nucleotide sequence: TGTGCCAGCAGCTCGGGACTAGCAAGGGATTACAATGAGCAGTTCTTC. This codes for CASSSGLARDYNEQFF.

The rearrangement joins TRBV4-1 to TRBJ2-7, with TRBD1 as a possible D gene (6 bases). Trimming stripped 4 bases from V and 5 bases from J, with 18 bases between. Germline CDR1 MGHRA, CDR2 YSYEKL. This CDR3 has 15 residues. In nucleotides, the CDR3 is TGCGCCAGCAGCCTTGGGGGCATCCGTCGGGACGAGCAGTACTTC. As protein: CASSLGGIRRDEQYF.